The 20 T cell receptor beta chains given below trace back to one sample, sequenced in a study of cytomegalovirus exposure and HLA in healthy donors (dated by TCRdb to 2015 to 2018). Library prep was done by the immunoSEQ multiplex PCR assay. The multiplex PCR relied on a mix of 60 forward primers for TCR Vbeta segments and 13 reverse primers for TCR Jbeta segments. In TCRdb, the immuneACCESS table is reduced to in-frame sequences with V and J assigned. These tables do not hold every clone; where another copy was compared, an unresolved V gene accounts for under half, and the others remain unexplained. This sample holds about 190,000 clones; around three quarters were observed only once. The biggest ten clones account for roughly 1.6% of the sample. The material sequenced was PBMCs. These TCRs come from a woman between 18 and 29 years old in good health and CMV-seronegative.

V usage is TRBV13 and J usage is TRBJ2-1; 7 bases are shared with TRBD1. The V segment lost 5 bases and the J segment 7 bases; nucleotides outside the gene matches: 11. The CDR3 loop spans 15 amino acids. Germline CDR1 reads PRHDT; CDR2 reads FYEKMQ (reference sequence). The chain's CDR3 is CASSQVDRDRNEQFF. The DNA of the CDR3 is TGTGCCAGCAGCCAGGTAGACAGGGATAGGAATGAGCAGTTCTTC. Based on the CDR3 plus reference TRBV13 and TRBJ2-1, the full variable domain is AAGVIQSPRHLIKEKRETATLKCYPIPRHDTVYWYQQGPGQDPQFLISFYEKMQSDKGSIPDRFSAQQFSDYHSELNMSSLELGDSALYFCASSQVDRDRNEQFFGPGTRLTVL.

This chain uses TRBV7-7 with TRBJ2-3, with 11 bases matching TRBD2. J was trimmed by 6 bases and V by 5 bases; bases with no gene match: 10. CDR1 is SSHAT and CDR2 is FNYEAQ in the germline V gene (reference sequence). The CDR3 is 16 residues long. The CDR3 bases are TGTGCCAGCAGCGCGATTACTAGCGGGGGTCTGGATACGCAGTATTTT. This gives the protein CASSAITSGGLDTQYF.

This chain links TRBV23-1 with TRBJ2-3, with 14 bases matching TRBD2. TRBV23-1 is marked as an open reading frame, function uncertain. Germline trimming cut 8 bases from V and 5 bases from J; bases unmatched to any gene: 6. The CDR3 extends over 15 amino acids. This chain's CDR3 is CASETSGRVVDTQYF. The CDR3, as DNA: TGCGCCAGCGAGACTAGCGGGAGGGTGGTAGATACGCAGTATTTT.

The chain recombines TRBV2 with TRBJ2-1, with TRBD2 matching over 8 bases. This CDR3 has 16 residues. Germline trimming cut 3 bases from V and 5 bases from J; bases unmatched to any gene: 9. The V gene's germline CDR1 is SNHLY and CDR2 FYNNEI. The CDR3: CASSDVGGTSDNEQFF. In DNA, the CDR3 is TGTGCCAGCAGTGACGTAGGGGGGACTAGTGACAATGAGCAGTTCTTC.

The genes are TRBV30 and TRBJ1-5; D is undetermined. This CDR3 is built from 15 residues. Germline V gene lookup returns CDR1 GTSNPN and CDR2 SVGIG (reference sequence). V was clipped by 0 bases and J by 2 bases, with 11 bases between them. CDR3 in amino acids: CAWSVGGWGNQPQHF. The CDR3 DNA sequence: TGTGCCTGGAGTGTTGGAGGGTGGGGCAATCAGCCCCAGCATTTT.

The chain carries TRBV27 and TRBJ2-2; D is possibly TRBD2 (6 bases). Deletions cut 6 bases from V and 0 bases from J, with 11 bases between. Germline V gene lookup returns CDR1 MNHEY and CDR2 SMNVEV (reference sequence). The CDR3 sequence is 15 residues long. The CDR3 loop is CASSKSGPNTGELFF. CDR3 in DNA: TGTGCCAGCAGCAAGAGCGGGCCGAACACCGGGGAGCTGTTTTTT.

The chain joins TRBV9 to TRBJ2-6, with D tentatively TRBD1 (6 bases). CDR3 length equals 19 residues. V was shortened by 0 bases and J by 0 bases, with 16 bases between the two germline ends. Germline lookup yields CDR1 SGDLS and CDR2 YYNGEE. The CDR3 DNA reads TGTGCCAGCAGCGTAGGATTGGGGGCTCGAACCTCTGGGGCCAACGTCCTGACTTTC. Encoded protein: CASSVGLGARTSGANVLTF.

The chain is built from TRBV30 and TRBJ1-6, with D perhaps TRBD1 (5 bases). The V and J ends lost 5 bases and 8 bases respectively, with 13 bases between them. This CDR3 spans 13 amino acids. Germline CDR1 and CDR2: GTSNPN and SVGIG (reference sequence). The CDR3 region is CAWGGVVDSPLHF. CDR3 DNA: TGTGCCTGGGGGGGGGTTGTGGATTCACCCCTCCACTTT.

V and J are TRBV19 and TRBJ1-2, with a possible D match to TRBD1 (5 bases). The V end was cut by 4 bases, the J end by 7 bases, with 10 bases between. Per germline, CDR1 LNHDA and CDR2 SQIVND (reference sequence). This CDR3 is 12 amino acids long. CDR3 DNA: TGTGCCAGTAGTACGGGGGTAGGTGGCTACACCTTC. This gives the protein CASSTGVGGYTF.

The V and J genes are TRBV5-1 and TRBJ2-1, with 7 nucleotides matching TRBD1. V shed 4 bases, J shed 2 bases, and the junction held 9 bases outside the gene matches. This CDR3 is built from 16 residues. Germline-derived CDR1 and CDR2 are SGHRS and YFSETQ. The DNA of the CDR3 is TGCGCCAGCAGCCTCCGACAGGGCCGCACCTACAATGAGCAGTTCTTC. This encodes CASSLRQGRTYNEQFF.

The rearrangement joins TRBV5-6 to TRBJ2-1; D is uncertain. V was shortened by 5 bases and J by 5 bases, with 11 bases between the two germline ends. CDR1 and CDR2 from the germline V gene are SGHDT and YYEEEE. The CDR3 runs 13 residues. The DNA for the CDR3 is TGTGCCAGCAGATATGGCAACAACAATGAGCAGTTCTTC. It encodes CASRYGNNNEQFF.

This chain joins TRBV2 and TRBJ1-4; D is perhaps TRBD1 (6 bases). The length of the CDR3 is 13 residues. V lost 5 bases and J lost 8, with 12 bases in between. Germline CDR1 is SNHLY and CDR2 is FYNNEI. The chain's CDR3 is CASSKRGGEKLFF. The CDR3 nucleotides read TGTGCCAGCAGTAAAAGGGGGGGAGAAAAACTGTTTTTT.

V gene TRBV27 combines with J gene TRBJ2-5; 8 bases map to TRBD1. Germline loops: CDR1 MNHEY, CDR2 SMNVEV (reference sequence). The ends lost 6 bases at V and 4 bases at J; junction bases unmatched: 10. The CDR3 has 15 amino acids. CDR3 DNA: TGTGCCAGCAGCATCCAGGGGGCGCCCCGAGAGACCCAGTACTTC. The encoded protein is CASSIQGAPRETQYF.

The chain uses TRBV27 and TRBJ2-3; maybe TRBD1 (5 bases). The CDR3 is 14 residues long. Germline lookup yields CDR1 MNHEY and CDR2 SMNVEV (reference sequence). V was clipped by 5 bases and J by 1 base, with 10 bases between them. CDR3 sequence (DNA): TGTGCCAGCAGTCCAGGGTATGGCACAGATACGCAGTATTTT. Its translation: CASSPGYGTDTQYF.

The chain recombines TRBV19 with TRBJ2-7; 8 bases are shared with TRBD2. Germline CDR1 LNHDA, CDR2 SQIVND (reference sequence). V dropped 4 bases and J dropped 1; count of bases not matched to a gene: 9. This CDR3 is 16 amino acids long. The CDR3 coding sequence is TGTGCCAGTAGTACGGCGGGACTAGGAAGATCCTACGAGCAGTACTTC. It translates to CASSTAGLGRSYEQYF.

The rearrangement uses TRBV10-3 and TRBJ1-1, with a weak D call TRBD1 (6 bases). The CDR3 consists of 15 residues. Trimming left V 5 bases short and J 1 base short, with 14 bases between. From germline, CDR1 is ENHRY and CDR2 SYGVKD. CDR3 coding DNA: TGTGCCATCAGTCCCGGACAGCAGGGGAACACTGAAGCTTTCTTT. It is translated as CAISPGQQGNTEAFF.

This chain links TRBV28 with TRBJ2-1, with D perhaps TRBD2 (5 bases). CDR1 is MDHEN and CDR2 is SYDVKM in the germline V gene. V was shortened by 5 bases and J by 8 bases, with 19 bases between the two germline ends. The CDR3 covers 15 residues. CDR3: CASSLAGDGRDEQFF. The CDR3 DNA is TGTGCCAGCAGTCTGGCAGGAGATGGGCGGGATGAGCAGTTCTTC.

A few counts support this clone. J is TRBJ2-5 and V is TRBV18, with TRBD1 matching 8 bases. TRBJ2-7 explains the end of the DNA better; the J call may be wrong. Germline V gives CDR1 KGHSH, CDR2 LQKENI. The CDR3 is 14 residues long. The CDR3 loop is CASSPPDRGYEQYF. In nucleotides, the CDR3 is TGTGCCAGCTCACCACCTGACAGGGGCTACGAGCAGTACTTC.

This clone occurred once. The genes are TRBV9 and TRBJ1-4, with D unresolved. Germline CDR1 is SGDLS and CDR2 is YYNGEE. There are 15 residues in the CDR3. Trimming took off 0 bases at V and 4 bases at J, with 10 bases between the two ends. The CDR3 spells CASSVAGQFNEKLFF. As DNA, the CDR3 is TGTGCCAGCAGCGTAGCTGGGCAGTTTAATGAAAAACTGTTTTTT.

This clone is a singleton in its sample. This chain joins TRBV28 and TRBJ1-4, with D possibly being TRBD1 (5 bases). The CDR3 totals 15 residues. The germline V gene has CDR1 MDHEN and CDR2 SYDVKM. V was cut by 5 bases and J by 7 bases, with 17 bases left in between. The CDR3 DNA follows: TGTGCCAGCAGTATCGTCGGGGGAGGCCGTGAAAAACTGTTTTTT. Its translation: CASSIVGGGREKLFF.